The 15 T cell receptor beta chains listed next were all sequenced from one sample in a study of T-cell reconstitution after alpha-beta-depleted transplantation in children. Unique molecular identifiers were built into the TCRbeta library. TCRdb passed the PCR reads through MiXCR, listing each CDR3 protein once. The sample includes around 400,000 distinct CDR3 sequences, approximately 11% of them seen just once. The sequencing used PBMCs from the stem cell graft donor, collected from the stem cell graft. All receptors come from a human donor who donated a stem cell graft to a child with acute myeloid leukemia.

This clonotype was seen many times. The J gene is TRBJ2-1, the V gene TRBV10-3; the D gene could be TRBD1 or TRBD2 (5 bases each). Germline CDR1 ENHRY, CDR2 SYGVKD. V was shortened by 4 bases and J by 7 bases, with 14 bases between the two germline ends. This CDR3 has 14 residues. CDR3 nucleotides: TGTGCCATCAGTGGGGCCTTGAGGGGAAATGAGCAGTTCTTC. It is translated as CAISGALRGNEQFF.

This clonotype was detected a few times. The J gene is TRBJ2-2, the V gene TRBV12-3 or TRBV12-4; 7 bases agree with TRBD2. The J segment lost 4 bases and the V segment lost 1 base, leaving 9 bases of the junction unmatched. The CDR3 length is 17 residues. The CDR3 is CASSLGGAGRGTGELFF. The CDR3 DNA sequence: TGTGCCAGCAGTTTAGGAGGAGCGGGAAGGGGCACCGGGGAGCTGTTTTTT.

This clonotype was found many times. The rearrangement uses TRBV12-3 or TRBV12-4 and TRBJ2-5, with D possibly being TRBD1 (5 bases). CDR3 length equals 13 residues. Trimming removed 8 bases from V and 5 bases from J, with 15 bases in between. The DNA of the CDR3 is TGTGCCAGCGCCCCTCCATCAGGGGAGACCCAGTACTTC. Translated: CASAPPSGETQYF.

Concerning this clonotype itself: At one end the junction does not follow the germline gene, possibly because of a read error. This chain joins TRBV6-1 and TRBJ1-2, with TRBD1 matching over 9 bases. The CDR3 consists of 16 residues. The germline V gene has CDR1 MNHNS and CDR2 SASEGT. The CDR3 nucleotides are TGTGCCAGCAGTAAGGACAGGGGAAAGGGAAACTATGGCTACCCCTTC. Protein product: CASSKDRGKGNYGYPF.

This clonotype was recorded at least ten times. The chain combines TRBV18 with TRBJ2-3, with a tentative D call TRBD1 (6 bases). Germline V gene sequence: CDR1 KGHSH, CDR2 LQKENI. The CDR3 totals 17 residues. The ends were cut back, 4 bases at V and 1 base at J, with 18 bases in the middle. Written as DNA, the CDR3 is TGTGCCAGCTCACAAAGGAGCAGGGGAAGGGGCACAGATACGCAGTATTTT. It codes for CASSQRSRGRGTDTQYF.

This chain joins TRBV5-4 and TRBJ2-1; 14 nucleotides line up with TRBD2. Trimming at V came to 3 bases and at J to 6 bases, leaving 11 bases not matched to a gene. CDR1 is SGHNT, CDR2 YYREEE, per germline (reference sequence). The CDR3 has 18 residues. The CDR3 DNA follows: TGTGCCAGCAGCTCGCCTTACGCCGGGACTAGCGGGAGCAATGAGCAGTTCTTC. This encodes CASSSPYAGTSGSNEQFF.

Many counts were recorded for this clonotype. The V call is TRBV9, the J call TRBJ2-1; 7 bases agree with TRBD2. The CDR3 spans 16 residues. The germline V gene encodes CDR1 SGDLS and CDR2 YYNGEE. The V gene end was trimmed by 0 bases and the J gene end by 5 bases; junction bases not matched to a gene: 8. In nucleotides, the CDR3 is TGTGCCAGCAGCGTAGTCGGGTCTAGCGGTCACAATGAGCAGTTCTTC. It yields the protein CASSVVGSSGHNEQFF.

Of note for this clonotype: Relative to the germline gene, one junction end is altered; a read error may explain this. DNA of the CDR3: TGTGCTAGCAGCCTGGAGGCTAGCTTGTCAGAGACCCAGTACTTC. Translating it yields CASSLEASLSETQYF. The rearrangement links TRBV7-7 to TRBJ2-5, with a tentative D call TRBD2 (5 bases). Germline V gene lookup returns CDR1 SSHAT and CDR2 FNYEAQ (reference sequence). The CDR3 totals 15 residues. The full variable domain, with the rest looked up from reference TRBV7-7 and TRBJ2-5, is GAGVSQSPRYKVTKRGQDVTLRCDPISSHATLYWYQQALGQGPEFLTYFNYEAQPDKSGLPSDRFSAERPEGSISTLTIQRTEQRDSAMYRCASSLEASLSETQYFGPGTRLLVL.

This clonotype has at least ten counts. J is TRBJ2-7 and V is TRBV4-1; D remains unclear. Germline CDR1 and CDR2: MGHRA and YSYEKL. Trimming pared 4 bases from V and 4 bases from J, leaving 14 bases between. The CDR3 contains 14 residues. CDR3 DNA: TGCGCCAGCAGCCCGGGCCGTACGCCTTACGAGCAGTACTTC. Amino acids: CASSPGRTPYEQYF.

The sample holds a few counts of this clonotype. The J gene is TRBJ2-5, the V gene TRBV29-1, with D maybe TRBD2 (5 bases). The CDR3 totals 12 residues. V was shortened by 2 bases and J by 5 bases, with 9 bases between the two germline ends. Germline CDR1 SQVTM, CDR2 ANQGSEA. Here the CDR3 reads CSVERGFETQYF. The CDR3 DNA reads TGCAGCGTTGAACGAGGGTTTGAGACCCAGTACTTC.

For the CDR3, the DNA is TGTGCCAGCAGCCAAGAGCGTTTCGGGACTAGCGGGGGAGATACGCAGTATTTT. This encodes CASSQERFGTSGGDTQYF. This chain connects TRBV3-1 to TRBJ2-3; TRBD2 matches 14 bases. The V and J ends lost 0 bases and 5 bases, in that order; junction bases with no gene match: 7. The CDR3 extends over 18 amino acids. Looked up from germline, CDR1 is LGHDT and CDR2 is YNNKEL (reference sequence).

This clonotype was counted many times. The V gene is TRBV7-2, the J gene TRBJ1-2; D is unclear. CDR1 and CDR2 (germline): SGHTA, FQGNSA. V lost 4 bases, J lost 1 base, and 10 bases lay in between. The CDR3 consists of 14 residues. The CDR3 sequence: CASSYKPVNYGYTF. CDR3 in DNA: TGTGCCAGCAGCTACAAGCCCGTTAACTATGGCTACACCTTC.

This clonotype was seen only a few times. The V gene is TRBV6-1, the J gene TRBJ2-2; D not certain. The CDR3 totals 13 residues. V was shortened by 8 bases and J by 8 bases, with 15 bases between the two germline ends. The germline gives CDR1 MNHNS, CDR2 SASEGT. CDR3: CASGPLVAGELFF. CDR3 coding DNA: TGTGCCAGCGGTCCCCTGGTAGCTGGGGAGCTGTTTTTT.

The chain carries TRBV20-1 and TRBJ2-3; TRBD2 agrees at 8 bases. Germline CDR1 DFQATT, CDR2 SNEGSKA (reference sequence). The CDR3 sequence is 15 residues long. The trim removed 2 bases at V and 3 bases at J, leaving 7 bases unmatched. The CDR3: CSARNAGGRTDTQYF. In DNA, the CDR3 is TGCAGTGCTAGAAACGCGGGGGGAAGAACAGATACGCAGTATTTT.

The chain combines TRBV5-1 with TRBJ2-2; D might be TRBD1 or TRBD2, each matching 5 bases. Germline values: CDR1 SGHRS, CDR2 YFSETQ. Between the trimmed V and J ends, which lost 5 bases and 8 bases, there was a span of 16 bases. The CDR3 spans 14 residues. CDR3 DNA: TGCGCCAGCAGATCGGGACCCTTCACGGGGGAGCTGTTTTTT. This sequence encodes CASRSGPFTGELFF.